This paragraph reports one T cell receptor (beta chain). The entry originates in a study of technical replicates of blood from several donors. Method: immunoSEQ multiplex PCR; TCRdb's copy keeps in-frame clones and lacks some. The data contain about 89,000 clones, over 85% of them singletons. The CDR3 is made up of 13 amino acids. V was clipped by 6 bases and J by 7 bases; unmatched bases: 5. Looked up from germline, CDR1 is SNHLY and CDR2 is FYNNEI. This chain links TRBV2 with TRBJ1-5; 8 bases agree with TRBD1. The clonotype originates from a human donor in good health. Sequencing input: T cells isolated from PBMCs. The DNA for the CDR3 is TGTGCCAGCAGGGACAGGGCGGGGCAGCCCCAGCATTTT. Translating gives CASRDRAGQPQHF.